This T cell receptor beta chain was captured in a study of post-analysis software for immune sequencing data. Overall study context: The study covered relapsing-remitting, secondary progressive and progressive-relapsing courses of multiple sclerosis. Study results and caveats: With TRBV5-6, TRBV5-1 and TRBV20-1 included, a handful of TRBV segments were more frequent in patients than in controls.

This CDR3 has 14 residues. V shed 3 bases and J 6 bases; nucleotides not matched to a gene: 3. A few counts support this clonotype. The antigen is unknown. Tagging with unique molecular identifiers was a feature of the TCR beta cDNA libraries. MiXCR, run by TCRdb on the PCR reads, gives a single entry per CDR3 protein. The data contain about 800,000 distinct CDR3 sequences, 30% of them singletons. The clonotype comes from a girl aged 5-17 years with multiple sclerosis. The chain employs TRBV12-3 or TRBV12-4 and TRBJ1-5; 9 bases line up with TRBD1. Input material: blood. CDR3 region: CASSFGTGSQPQHF. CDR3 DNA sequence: TGTGCCAGCAGTTTTGGGACAGGGAGTCAGCCCCAGCATTTT.